These 6 T cell receptor beta chains originate from one sample sequenced in a study of blood T cell repertoires in COVID-19. Profiling relied on immunoSEQ multiplex PCR, and the TCRdb table lists in-frame clones only, not all of them. Here the sample spans 28,000 or so clones, around 86% being singletons. The sample taken for sequencing was peripheral blood. The receptors stem from an older man with acute or convalescent COVID-19.

This chain uses TRBV5-1 with TRBJ1-4; 7 bases agree with TRBD1. V gave up 4 bases and J gave up 5 bases; unmatched junction bases: 5. This CDR3 is 14 amino acids long. The germline gives CDR1 SGHRS, CDR2 YFSETQ. The CDR3 DNA sequence: TGCGCCAGCAGCCCGGGACAGCGCAATGAAAAACTGTTTTTT. Translation gives CASSPGQRNEKLFF.

Here the CDR3 reads CASRGPLREGNNEQFF. The CDR3 bases are TGCGCCAGCAGGGGGCCATTACGGGAGGGAAACAATGAGCAGTTCTTC. This chain connects TRBV5-1 to TRBJ2-1, with 8 bases identical to TRBD2. V lost 5 bases, J lost 5 bases, and 12 bases stayed unmatched. Germline V gene sequence: CDR1 SGHRS, CDR2 YFSETQ. The CDR3 runs 16 residues.

The chain joins TRBV7-6 to TRBJ2-1, with a weak D call TRBD2 (5 bases). The length of the CDR3 is 16 residues. The V end lost 0 bases, the J end lost 7 bases, and 16 bases lay between the germline ends. Germline V gives CDR1 SGHVS, CDR2 FNYEAQ. The CDR3 here is CASSLARPSNVNEQFF. CDR3 bases: TGTGCCAGCAGCTTAGCGCGGCCTAGCAACGTAAATGAGCAGTTCTTC.

In its sample, this clone was seen a few times. DNA for the CDR3: TGTGCCATCAGTGAGTCGGTAGGACAGTTAAACACCATATATTTT. Translating it yields CAISESVGQLNTIYF. The chain uses TRBV10-3 and TRBJ1-3; a possible D gene is TRBD1 (6 bases). CDR3 size: 15 residues. Germline V gene data show CDR1 as ENHRY and CDR2 as SYGVKD. V lost 0 bases and J lost 6, with 12 bases in between.

The V and J genes are TRBV11-2 and TRBJ2-5; D might be TRBD1 (5 bases). The CDR3 contains 15 residues. The V and J ends lost 5 bases and 2 bases respectively, with 15 bases between them. CDR1 is SGHAT and CDR2 is FQNNGV in the germline V gene. In nucleotides, the CDR3 is TGTGCCAGCAGCATTCCCTCGACAGAACAAGAGACCCAGTACTTC. Residues: CASSIPSTEQETQYF.

The chain links TRBV3-1 (or the pseudogene TRBV3-2) to TRBJ2-1, with 10 nucleotides matching TRBD2. J gave up 10 bases and V 4 bases, and 13 bases lay outside the gene matches. Germline CDR1 LGHDT, CDR2 YNNKEL (reference sequence). The CDR3 contains 16 residues. The CDR3 DNA reads as TGTGCCAGCAGCCTGCTGGGGACTAGCGCCCCAAAAGAGCAGTTCTTC. Amino acid sequence: CASSLLGTSAPKEQFF.